Below, 9 T cell receptor beta chains from the same sample are listed, as sequenced in a study of shared clonotypes between healthy human individuals. Sequenced by immunoSEQ multiplex PCR; TCRdb stores in-frame clones only, minus some. The sample lists 2 million to 2.5 million clones; 80% to 95% were seen once. Sample: naive CD4+ T cells from PBMCs. Subset of the sample: CD45RA+ positively selected. These receptors originate from a young man in good health. Some clones in this sample may be carry-over from other donors' samples.

V and J are TRBV23-1 and TRBJ1-5; possibly TRBD1 for D (5 bases). TRBV23-1 is sorted into the ORF group, with uncertain function. The CDR3 length is 15 residues. Trimming took 5 bases from V and 0 from J, leaving 11 bases between them. The CDR3 DNA follows: TGCGCCAGCAGTGGGACGTCCTATAGCAATCAGCCCCAGCATTTT. Its translation: CASSGTSYSNQPQHF.

This rearrangement joins TRBV6-1 to TRBJ1-3, with a possible D match to TRBD1 (5 bases). Germline CDR1 MNHNS, CDR2 SASEGT. V lost 11 bases to trimming and J lost 13 bases, with 27 bases between them. The CDR3 spans 14 residues. CDR3 in amino acids: CASHTPGTILRIYF. As DNA, the CDR3 is TGTGCCTCTCACACCCCGGGGACCATCCTCAGGATATATTTT.

V is TRBV2 and J is TRBJ2-1; D ambiguous. With 6 bases removed from V and 15 bases from J, the gap between germline ends came to 12 bases. The length of the CDR3 is 10 residues. Per germline, CDR1 SNHLY and CDR2 FYNNEI. Written as DNA, the CDR3 is TGTGCCAGCAGGGGTTACGTCCGGTTCTTC. This gives the protein CASRGYVRFF.

The chain is built from TRBV2 and TRBJ1-1; 9 nucleotides line up with TRBD1. V lost 6 bases to trimming and J lost 5 bases; unmatched junction nucleotides: 10. This CDR3 is built from 15 residues. Germline V CDR1 and CDR2: SNHLY, FYNNEI. The CDR3: CASRAEQGAGTEAFF. The CDR3, as DNA: TGTGCCAGCAGAGCCGAACAGGGGGCAGGTACTGAAGCTTTCTTT.

The chain has TRBV4-1 and TRBJ2-1, with 10 nucleotides matching TRBD2. From germline, CDR1 is MGHRA and CDR2 YSYEKL. There are 15 residues in the CDR3. Trimming at V came to 1 base and at J to 3 bases, leaving 0 bases not matched to a gene. CDR3 amino acids: CASSQGTSGYNEQFF. CDR3 nucleotides: TGCGCCAGCAGCCAAGGGACTAGCGGCTACAATGAGCAGTTCTTC.

For this clone: Other DNA sequences from this sample encode an identical CDR3 as well. This sequence joins TRBV7-2 and TRBJ2-7, with 7 bases lining up with TRBD2. Germline CDR1 SGHTA, CDR2 FQGNSA. V lost 5 bases, J lost 0 bases, and 4 bases stayed unmatched. The CDR3 length is 14 residues. The CDR3 DNA follows: TGTGCCAGCAGCCCCGGGACTAACTCCTACGAGCAGTACTTC. Protein product: CASSPGTNSYEQYF. The full variable domain, with the rest looked up from reference TRBV7-2 and TRBJ2-7, is GAGVSQSPSNKVTEKGKDVELRCDPISGHTALYWYRQSLGQGLEFLIYFQGNSAPDKSGLPSDRFSAERTGGSVSTLTIQRTQQEDSAVYLCASSPGTNSYEQYFGPGTRLTVT.

Concerning this clone itself: This sample includes further DNA sequences coding for the same CDR3. As DNA, the CDR3 is TGCGCCAGCAGCTTGGGGACTGGCTACGAGCAGTACTTC. Translated: CASSLGTGYEQYF. The chain combines TRBV5-1 with TRBJ2-7; D is perhaps TRBD2 (5 bases). The V gene's germline CDR1 is SGHRS and CDR2 YFSETQ. V dropped 0 bases and J dropped 3 bases, with 7 bases sitting between them. CDR3 length equals 13 residues.

The genes are TRBV15 and TRBJ2-1, with 9 bases identical to TRBD2. Trimming cost V 3 bases and J 3 bases; bases outside gene matches: 3. The CDR3 is 15 residues long. Germline CDR1 LNHNV, CDR2 YYDKDF (reference sequence). The CDR3 coding sequence is TGTGCCACCAGCAGGACTAGCGGACGCTACAATGAGCAGTTCTTC. The encoded protein is CATSRTSGRYNEQFF.

This chain connects TRBV4-1 to TRBJ1-1, with D possibly matching TRBD1 (5 bases). Trimming stripped 0 bases from V and 6 bases from J, with 11 bases between. The CDR3 length is 14 residues. CDR1 and CDR2 (germline): MGHRA, YSYEKL. The CDR3 here is CASSQEGGTAEAFF. CDR3 coding DNA: TGCGCCAGCAGCCAAGAGGGCGGGACTGCTGAAGCTTTCTTT.